These T cell receptor beta chains were read from a single sample in a study of patients and donors after allogeneic stem cell transplantation. TCRdb recomputed calls from the RT-PCR reads with MiXCR, one row per CDR3 protein. This sample has a few hundred thousand distinct CDR3 sequences, with 13% to 15% found just once. Sequences were obtained from blood, either unsorted or a sorted T cell fraction (not recorded which). Receptors originate from a human donor who was either an allogeneic HSCT recipient or a stem cell or donor lymphocyte infusion donor (not recorded which). It is not recorded whose cells these are; they may come from a transplant donor. Both conserved end residues are part of each CDR3. The D gene is left open where the match is weak. Rows give clone size only sometimes, using once, few, many, or a class for an expanded clone.

NA	TRBV6-5	17	NA	TRBJ1-1	TGTGCCAGCAGTTACTCGAAGAGGGGCTTCGGGAACACTGAAGCTTTCTTT	CASSYSKRGFGNTEAFF
TRBD1	TRBV4-2	16	many	TRBJ1-1	TGTGCCAGCAGCCAAGATGGGGGAAGGGGGCACACTGAAGCTTTCTTT	CASSQDGGRGHTEAFF
NA	TRBV9	14	few	TRBJ2-2	TGTGCCAGCACGCCGACCCTATTAAACGGGGAGCTGTTTTTT	CASTPTLLNGELFF
NA	TRBV6-2/TRBV6-3	21	many	TRBJ1-5	TGTGCCAGCAGTTACTCGAAAAATTTAGGGAAACTATCAATGGGCAATCAGCCCCAGCATTTT	CASSYSKNLGKLSMGNQPQHF
NA	TRBV9	15	many	TRBJ1-4	TGTGCCAGCAGCCCAGGCGGTGTGGCGGGTGCAAAACTGTTTTTT	CASSPGGVAGAKLFF
NA	TRBV24-1	15	NA	TRBJ1-5	TGTGCCACCAGTTCTGGTAAATTTAGCAATCAGCCCCAGCATTTT	CATSSGKFSNQPQHF
TRBD1	TRBV12-3/TRBV12-4	16	NA	TRBJ2-1	TGTGCCAGCAGTTCCATCGAAAGAGGGGGCCGCAATGAGCAGTTCTTC	CASSSIERGGRNEQFF
NA	TRBV7-9	17	many	TRBJ2-3	TGTGCCAGCAGCTTGTCGATTGGGGGTATGGGCACAGATACGCAGTATTTT	CASSLSIGGMGTDTQYF
TRBD1	TRBV7-2	17	NA	TRBJ1-6	TGTGCCAGCAGCCCCGAGGACAGGGCAGGATATAATTCACCCCTCCACTTT	CASSPEDRAGYNSPLHF
NA	TRBV15	13	NA	TRBJ2-5	TGTGCCACCAGCAGAGATCTCTTAGAGACCCAGTACTTC	CATSRDLLETQYF
TRBD2	TRBV29-1	14	NA	TRBJ2-5	TGCAGCGTCGGACTAGCGGTAGTACAAGAGACCCAGTACTTC	CSVGLAVVQETQYF
NA	TRBV30	13	few	TRBJ2-1	TGTGCCTGGATGGGAGTAAATTGGCATGAGCAGTTCTTC	CAWMGVNWHEQFF
NA	TRBV27	13	NA	TRBJ1-5	TGTGCCAGCAGCTCCAAACATCGCCAGCCCCAGCATTTT	CASSSKHRQPQHF
NA	TRBV19	15	NA	TRBJ2-1	TGTGCCAGTGGGACCGGGCCAGACAGGCCCAATGAGCAGTTCTTC	CASGTGPDRPNEQFF
NA	TRBV7-2	13	NA	TRBJ2-3	TGTGCCAGCAGCTTATCGGTCAGCGTGTGGGTGTATTTT	CASSLSVSVWVYF